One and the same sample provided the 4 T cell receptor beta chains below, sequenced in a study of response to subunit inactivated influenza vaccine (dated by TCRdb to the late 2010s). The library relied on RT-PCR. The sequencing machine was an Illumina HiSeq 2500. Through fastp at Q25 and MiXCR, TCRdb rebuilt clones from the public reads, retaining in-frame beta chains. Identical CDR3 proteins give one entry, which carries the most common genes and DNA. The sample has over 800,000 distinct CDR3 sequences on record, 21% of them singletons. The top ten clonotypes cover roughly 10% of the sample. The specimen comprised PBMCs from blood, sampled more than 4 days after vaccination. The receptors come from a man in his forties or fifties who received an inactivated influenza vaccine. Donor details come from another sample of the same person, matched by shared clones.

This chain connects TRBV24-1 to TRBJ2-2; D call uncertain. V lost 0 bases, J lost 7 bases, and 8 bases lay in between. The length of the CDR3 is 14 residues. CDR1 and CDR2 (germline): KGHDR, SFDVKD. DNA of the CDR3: TGTGCCACCAGTGATTTGGAGGCCCACGGGGAGCTGTTTTTT. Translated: CATSDLEAHGELFF.

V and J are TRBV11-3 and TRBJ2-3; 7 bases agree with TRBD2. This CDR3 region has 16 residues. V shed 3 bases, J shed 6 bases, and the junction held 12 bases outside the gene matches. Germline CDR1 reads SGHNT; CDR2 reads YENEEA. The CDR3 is CASSFQSSGAQDTQYF. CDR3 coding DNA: TGTGCCAGCAGCTTCCAGTCTAGCGGCGCCCAGGATACGCAGTATTTT.

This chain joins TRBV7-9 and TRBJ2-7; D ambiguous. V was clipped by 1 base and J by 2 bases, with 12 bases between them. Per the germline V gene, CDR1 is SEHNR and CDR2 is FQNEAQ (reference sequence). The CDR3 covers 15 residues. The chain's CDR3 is CASSLDEVAPYEQYF. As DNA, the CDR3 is TGTGCCAGCAGCTTAGATGAGGTCGCTCCCTACGAGCAGTACTTC.

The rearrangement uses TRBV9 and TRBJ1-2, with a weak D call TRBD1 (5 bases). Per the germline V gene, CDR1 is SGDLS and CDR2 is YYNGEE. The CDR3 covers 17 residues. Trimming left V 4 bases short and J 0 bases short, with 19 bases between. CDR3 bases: TGTGCCAGCAGCCCAAGACAGACCCAAACTTCTAACTATGGCTACACCTTC. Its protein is CASSPRQTQTSNYGYTF.